This T cell receptor beta chain originates from a study of cytomegalovirus exposure and HLA in healthy donors. Study results and limitations: In a later analysis, DRB1 alleles had the most associated TCRs; HLA-C alleles the fewest.

The PCR made use of 60 Vbeta and 13 Jbeta primers. The assay was immunoSEQ multiplex PCR, and TCRdb's table has in-frame clones only and misses some. The sample lists roughly 190,000 clones, more than 85% occurring once. As to this clone: What it recognizes is unknown.

This CDR3 comprises 17 residues. The germline V gene encodes CDR1 MRHNA and CDR2 SNTAGT. Trimming took 0 bases from V and 4 from J; bases not matched to a gene: 5. The sequence was collected from a woman aged 18-29 years in good health and CMV-seronegative. The sequenced sample consisted of PBMCs. This chain connects TRBV6-4 to TRBJ2-3; TRBD2 agrees at 12 bases. The CDR3 DNA sequence: TGTGCCAGCAGTGACTCGGCTAGCGGGGGGGCCTCAGATACGCAGTATTTT. The encoded protein is CASSDSASGGASDTQYF.